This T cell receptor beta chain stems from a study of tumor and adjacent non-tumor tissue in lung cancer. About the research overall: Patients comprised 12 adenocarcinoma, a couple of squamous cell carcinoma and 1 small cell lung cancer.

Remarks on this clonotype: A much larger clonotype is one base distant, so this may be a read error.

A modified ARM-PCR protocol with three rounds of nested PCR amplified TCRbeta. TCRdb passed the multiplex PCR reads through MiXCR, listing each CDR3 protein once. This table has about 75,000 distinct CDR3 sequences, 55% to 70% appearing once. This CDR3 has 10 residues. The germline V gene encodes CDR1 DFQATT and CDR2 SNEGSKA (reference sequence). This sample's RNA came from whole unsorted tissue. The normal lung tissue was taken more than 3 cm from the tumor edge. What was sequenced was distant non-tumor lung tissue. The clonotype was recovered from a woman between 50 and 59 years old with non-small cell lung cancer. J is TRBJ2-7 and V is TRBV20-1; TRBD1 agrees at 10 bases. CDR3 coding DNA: TGCACTGCCGGGGACAGGGGGCAGTACTTC. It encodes CTAGDRGQYF.